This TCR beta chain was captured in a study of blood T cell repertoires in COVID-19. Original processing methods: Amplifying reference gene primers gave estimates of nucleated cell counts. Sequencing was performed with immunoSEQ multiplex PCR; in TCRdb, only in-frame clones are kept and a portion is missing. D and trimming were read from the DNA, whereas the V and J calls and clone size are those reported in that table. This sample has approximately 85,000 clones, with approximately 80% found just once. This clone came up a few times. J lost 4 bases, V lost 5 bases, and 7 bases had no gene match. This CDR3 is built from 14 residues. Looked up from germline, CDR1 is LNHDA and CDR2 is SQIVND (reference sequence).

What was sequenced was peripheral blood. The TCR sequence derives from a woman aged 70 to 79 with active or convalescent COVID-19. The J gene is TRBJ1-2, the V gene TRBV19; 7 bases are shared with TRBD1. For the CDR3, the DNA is TGTGCCAGTAGTCCTAACAACAGGGGCTATGGCTACACCTTC. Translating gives CASSPNNRGYGYTF.